Detailed here is one T cell receptor (beta chain). Some clones are missing from TCRdb's copy, which holds only in-frame ones; the method was immunoSEQ multiplex PCR. The sample consists of approximately 100,000 clones, 85% to 90% of them appearing once. This specimen belongs to a study of control samples from healthy donors and cancer patients. V dropped 6 bases and J dropped 3 bases, with 8 bases sitting between them. CDR1 and CDR2 (germline): MDHEN, SYDVKM. The CDR3 has 13 residues. The V call is TRBV28, the J call TRBJ2-2, with D unclear. Sequencing was carried out using blood. This sequence was found in a man aged 25-45 years in good health. The CDR3 DNA reads as TGTGCCAGCAGCAGTTCGGACACCGGGGAGCTGTTTTTT. Encoded protein: CASSSSDTGELFF.